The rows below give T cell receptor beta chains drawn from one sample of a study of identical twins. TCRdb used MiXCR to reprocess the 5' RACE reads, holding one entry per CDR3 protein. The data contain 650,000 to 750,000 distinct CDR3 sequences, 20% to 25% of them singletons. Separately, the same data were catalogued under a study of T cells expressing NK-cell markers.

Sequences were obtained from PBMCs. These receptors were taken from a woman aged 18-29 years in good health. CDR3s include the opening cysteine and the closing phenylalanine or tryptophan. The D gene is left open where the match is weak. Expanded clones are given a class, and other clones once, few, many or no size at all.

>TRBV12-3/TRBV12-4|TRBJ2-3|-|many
TGTGCCAGCAGTCCCCCCGGGGACGGTGCGTCAGATACGCAGTATTTT
CASSPPGDGASDTQYF
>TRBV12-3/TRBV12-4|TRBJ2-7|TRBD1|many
TGTGCCAGCAGCTTGACAGGGAGCTCCTACGAGCAGTACTTC
CASSLTGSSYEQYF
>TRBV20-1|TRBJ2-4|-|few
TGCAGTGCTAGTAAACAGAGCGCCAAAAACATTCAGTACTTC
CSASKQSAKNIQYF
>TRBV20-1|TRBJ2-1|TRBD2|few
TGCAGTGCTAGAGAGGTTGCGGGAGTCCTCAATGAGCAGTTCTTC
CSAREVAGVLNEQFF
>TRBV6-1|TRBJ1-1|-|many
TGTGCCAGCAGTCAAACAACTGAGGGCACTGAAGCTTTCTTT
CASSQTTEGTEAFF
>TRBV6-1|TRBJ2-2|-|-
TGTGCCAGCAGCCTCTCTTACTTCGGGGAGCTGTTTTTT
CASSLSYFGELFF
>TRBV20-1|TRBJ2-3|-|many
TGCAGTGCTAGAGCCCCCCTAACGGGAGAGCGCACAGATACGCAGTATTTT
CSARAPLTGERTDTQYF
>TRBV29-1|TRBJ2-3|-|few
TGCAGCGTGGTAAAGATAGCCCTCACAGATACGCAGTATTTT
CSVVKIALTDTQYF
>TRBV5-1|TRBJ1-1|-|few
TGCGCCAGCAGCTATCGCAGCTGGACAGCTCGGAACACTGAAGCTTTCTTT
CASSYRSWTARNTEAFF
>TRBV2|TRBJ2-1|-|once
TGTGCCAGCAGTGGGGTGGGCGGGGCCCTGACGGATGAGCAGTTCTTC
CASSGVGGALTDEQFF
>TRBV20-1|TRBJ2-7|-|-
TGCAGTGCTAGGCTGGACCCGGGCCCCGAGCAGTACTTC
CSARLDPGPEQYF
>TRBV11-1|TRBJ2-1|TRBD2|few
TGTGCCAGCAGCTATACTAGCGGGTTAAACAATGAGCAGTTCTTC
CASSYTSGLNNEQFF
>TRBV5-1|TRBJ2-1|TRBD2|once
TGCGCCACCAGAACGACTAGCGGGGACAATGAGCAGTTCTTC
CATRTTSGDNEQFF
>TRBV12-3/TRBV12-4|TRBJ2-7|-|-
TGTGCCAGCAGTTTATCACTAGACCCCACCTACGAGCAGTACTTC
CASSLSLDPTYEQYF
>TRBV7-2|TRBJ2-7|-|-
TGTGCCAGCACCCTAGCCCCGGGAATCGGGGGAGAGCAGTACTTC
CASTLAPGIGGEQYF
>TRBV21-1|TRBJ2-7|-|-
TGTGCCAGCAGCAAGGTGGCAGCGACGGCCCGCGACGAGCAGTACTTC
CASSKVAATARDEQYF
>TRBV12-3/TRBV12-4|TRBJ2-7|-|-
TGTGCCAGCAGTTTAAACAGGCCAGGGTACGAGCAGTACTTC
CASSLNRPGYEQYF
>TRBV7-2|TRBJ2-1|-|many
TGTGCCAGCAGCTTACAGAATGAGCAGTTCTTC
CASSLQNEQFF
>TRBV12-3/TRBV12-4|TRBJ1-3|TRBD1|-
TGTGCCAGCAGCCGGGGAGGACAGGGAGGAAACACCATATATTTT
CASSRGGQGGNTIYF
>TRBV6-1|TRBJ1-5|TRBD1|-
TGTGCCAGCAGTACCTCCGGGACAGGGGGCAAGCAGCCCCAGCATTTT
CASSTSGTGGKQPQHF
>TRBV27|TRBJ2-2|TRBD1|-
TGTGCCAGCAGTGGACAGGGCTCGGTGGAGCTGTTTTTT
CASSGQGSVELFF
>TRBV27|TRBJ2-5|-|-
TGTGCCAGCAGTTTAGCAGGGCGAATCAACCAAGAGACCCAGTACTTC
CASSLAGRINQETQYF
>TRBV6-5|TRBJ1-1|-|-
TGTGCCAGCAGGCCCACCTCGCCTGAAGCTTTCTTT
CASRPTSPEAFF
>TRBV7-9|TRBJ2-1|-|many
TGTGCCAGCAGCCATCCTGGGAATGAGCAGTTCTTC
CASSHPGNEQFF
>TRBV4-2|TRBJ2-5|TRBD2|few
TGTGCCAGCAGCCCCTCAGGACCCGGGGGGGAGACCCAGTACTTC
CASSPSGPGGETQYF
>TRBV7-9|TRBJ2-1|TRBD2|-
TGTGCCAGCAGCTCGGGACTAGCTATCAATGAGCAGTTCTTC
CASSSGLAINEQFF
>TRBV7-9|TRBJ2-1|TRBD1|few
TGTGCCAGCAGCTTAAAAAGCCGGGACAGGGGAGAGTTCTTC
CASSLKSRDRGEFF
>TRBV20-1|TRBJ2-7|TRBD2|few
TGCAGTGGGGTCGGGGGGGAGATGGGCGAGCAGTACTTC
CSGVGGEMGEQYF
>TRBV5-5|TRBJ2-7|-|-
TGTGCCAGCAGCTTGTGGGCAGGGAAAAAGTCCTACGAGCAGTACTTC
CASSLWAGKKSYEQYF
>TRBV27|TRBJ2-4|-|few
TGTGCCAGCAGTTCTGGAAGACGGGACACTCTAGCCAAAAACATTCAGTACTTC
CASSSGRRDTLAKNIQYF
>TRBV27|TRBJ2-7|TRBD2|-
TGTGCCAGCAGTCCACTAGCGGGGAGCCCCAGGAGGGAGCAGTACTTC
CASSPLAGSPRREQYF
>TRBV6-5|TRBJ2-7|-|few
TGTGCCAGCAGTTACCCCCAACAGGCTGGAAGATACGAGCAGTACTTC
CASSYPQQAGRYEQYF
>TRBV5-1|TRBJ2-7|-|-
TGCGCCAGCAGCCCAAAGGCGGCCCTCGGCGGCGAGCAGTACTTC
CASSPKAALGGEQYF
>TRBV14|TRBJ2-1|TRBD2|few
TGTGCCAGCAGCCATGGGACTAGCGGGAGCGATGAGCAGTTCTTC
CASSHGTSGSDEQFF
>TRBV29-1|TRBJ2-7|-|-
TGCAGCGTCGAAACAGGGACCCGGCGGGGGACCTACGAGCAGTACTTC
CSVETGTRRGTYEQYF
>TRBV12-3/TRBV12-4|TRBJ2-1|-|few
TGTGCCAGCAGGGAAACAGGGGGGGCTGAGCAGTTCTTC
CASRETGGAEQFF
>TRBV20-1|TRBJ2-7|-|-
TGCAGTGCTCGAAGGGTGGGGATCTACGAGCAGTACTTC
CSARRVGIYEQYF
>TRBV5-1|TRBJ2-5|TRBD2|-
TGCGCCAGCAGCAAACTAGCGGGAGGCCTCCAAGAGACCCAGTACTTC
CASSKLAGGLQETQYF
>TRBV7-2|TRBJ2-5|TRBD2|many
TGTGCCAGCAGCACTGAGCGGGAGTGGGAGACCCAGTACTTC
CASSTEREWETQYF
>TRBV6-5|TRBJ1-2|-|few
TGTGCCAGCAGTCCCGGGGGCCATGGCTACACCTTC
CASSPGGHGYTF
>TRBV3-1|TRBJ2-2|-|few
TGTGCCAGCACCCGACAGCTACAAGGATTGCACACCGGGGAGCTGTTTTTT
CASTRQLQGLHTGELFF